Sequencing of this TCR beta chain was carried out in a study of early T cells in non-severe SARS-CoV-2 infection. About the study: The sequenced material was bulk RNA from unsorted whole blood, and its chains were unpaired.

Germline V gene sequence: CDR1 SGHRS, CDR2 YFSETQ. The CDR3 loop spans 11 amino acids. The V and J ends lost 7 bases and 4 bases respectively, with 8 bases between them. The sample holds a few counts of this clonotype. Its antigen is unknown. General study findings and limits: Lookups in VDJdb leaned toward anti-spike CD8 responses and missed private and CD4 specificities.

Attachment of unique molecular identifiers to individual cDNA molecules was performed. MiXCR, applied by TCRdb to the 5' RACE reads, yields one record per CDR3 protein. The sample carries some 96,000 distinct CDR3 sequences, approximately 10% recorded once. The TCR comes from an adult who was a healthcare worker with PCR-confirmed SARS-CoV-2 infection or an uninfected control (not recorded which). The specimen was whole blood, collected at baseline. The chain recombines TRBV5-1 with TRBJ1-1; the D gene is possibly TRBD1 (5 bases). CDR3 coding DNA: TGCGCCAGCTTCCAGGGCACTGAAGCTTTCTTT. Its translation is CASFQGTEAFF.